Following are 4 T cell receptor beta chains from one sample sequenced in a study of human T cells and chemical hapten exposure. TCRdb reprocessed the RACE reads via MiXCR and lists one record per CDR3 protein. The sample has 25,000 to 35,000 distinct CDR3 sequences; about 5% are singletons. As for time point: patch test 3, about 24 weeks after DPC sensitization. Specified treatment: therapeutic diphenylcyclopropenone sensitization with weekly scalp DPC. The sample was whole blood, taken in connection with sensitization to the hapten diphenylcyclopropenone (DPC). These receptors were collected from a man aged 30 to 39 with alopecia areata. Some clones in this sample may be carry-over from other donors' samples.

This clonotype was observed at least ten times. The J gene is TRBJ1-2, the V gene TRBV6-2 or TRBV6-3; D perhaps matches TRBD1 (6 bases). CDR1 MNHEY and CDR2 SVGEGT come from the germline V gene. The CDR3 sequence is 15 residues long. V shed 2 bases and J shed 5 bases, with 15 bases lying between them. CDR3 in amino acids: CASSYRIGGGYGYTF. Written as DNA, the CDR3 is TGTGCCAGCAGTTACCGGATTGGGGGCGGGTATGGCTACACCTTC.

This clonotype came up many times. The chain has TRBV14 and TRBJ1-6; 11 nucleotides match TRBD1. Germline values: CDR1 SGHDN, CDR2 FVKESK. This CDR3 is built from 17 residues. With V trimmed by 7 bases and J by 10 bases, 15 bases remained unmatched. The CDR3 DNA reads TGTGCCAGCACCTCCGGCCTTTGCGGGACAGGGGGATCACCCCTCCACTTT. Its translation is CASTSGLCGTGGSPLHF.

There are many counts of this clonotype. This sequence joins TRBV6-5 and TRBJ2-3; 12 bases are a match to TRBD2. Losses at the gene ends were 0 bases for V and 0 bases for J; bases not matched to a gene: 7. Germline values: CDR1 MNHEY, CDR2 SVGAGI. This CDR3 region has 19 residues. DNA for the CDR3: TGTGCCAGCAGTTACTCTTCTAGCGGGAGGGCCGAAAGCACAGATACGCAGTATTTT. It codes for CASSYSSSGRAESTDTQYF.

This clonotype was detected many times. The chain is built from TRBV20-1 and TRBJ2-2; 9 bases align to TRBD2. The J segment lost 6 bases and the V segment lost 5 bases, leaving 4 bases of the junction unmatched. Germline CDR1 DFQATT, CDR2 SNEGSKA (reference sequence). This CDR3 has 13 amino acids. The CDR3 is CSAVGLAAGELFF. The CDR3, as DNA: TGCAGTGCTGTGGGACTAGCAGCCGGGGAGCTGTTTTTT.